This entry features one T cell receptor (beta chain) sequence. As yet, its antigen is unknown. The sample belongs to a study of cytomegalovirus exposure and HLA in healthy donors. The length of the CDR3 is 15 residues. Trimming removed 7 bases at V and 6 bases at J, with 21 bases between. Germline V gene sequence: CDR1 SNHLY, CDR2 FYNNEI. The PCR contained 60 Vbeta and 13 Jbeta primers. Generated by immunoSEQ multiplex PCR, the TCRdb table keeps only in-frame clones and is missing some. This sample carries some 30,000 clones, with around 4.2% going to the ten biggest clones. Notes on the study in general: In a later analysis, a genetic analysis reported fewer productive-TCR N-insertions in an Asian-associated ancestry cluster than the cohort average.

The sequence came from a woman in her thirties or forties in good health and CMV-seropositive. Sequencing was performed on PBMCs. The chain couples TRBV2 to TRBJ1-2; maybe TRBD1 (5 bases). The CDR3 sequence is CASKTAGAGIDGYTF. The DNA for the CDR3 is TGTGCCAGCAAGACCGCTGGGGCAGGGATCGATGGCTACACCTTC.